The rows below give T cell receptor beta chains drawn from one sample of a study of shared clonotypes between healthy human individuals. Clones were sequenced by immunoSEQ multiplex PCR, and TCRdb holds only the in-frame ones, with some missing. The table includes approximately 740,000 clones, over 90% detected once. Sequenced: naive CD8+ T cells sorted from blood. These receptors were collected from a man aged 25 to 40 in good health. Each CDR3 is given with its conserved first and last residue. A D gene is named only where the DNA matches it firmly. The size of a clone is reported for some rows only, either as once, few or many, or as a class for expanded clones.

TRBV2,16,.,TRBJ1-3,.,TGTGCCAGCAGTGACCCCGACAGAGACTCTGGAAACACCATATATTTT,CASSDPDRDSGNTIYF
TRBV6-7,15,.,TRBJ2-5,.,TGTGCCAGCAGCTATGCCAGGGGATACCAAGAGACCCAGTACTTC,CASSYARGYQETQYF
TRBV7-3,12,.,TRBJ1-5,.,TGTGCCAGCAGCTTTGAGGGGGGACCCCAGCATTTT,CASSFEGGPQHF
TRBV7-2,16,.,TRBJ2-7,TRBD2,TGTGCCAGCAGCCTAGCTAGCGGGAGGGCCGGGGACGAGCAGTACTTC,CASSLASGRAGDEQYF
TRBV5-6,18,.,TRBJ2-6,TRBD1,TGTGCCAGCAGCTTGGCTGGGACAGTGGCCTCTGGGGCCAACGTCCTGACTTTC,CASSLAGTVASGANVLTF
TRBV15,15,.,TRBJ2-7,TRBD2,TGTGCCACCAGCAGAGATGACGGGACTACCTACGAGCAGTACTTC,CATSRDDGTTYEQYF
TRBV7-9,16,.,TRBJ1-2,TRBD1,TGTGCCAGCAGCTTATTGGGACAGGGGCCGGACTATGGCTACACCTTC,CASSLLGQGPDYGYTF
TRBV4-1,16,.,TRBJ2-7,TRBD1,TGCGCCAGCAGCCACCCCCCACAGGGGGCGAGTAACGAGCAGTACTTC,CASSHPPQGASNEQYF
TRBV6-5,15,once,TRBJ2-7,.,TGTGCCAGCAGTTACTACCAGGGACTTTCCTACGAGCAGTACTTC,CASSYYQGLSYEQYF
TRBV27,14,.,TRBJ2-2,.,TGTGCCAGCAGTTTATACAGGGAGGACGGGGAGCTGTTTTTT,CASSLYREDGELFF
TRBV15,17,.,TRBJ2-3,TRBD2,TGTGCCACCAGCAGGCGACTAGCGCCAGGACCCACAGATACGCAGTATTTT,CATSRRLAPGPTDTQYF
TRBV9,13,.,TRBJ2-2,.,TGTGCCAGCAGCGTAGGGGAGCCCGGGGAGCTGTTTTTT,CASSVGEPGELFF
TRBV2,15,.,TRBJ2-7,.,TGTGCCAGCAGTGACTTTACGGGGAGCTCCTACGAGCAGTACTTC,CASSDFTGSSYEQYF
TRBV2,15,.,TRBJ1-5,.,TGTGCCAGCAGTGAAAACAGTCCTAGCAATCAGCCCCAGCATTTT,CASSENSPSNQPQHF
TRBV13,14,.,TRBJ2-3,.,TGTGCCAGCAGCCAACGGGACGTCTTTTCTACGCAGTATTTT,CASSQRDVFSTQYF
TRBV7-2,14,.,TRBJ2-7,.,TGTGCCAGCAGCTTTCCGGGACTTAACTACGAGCAGTACTTC,CASSFPGLNYEQYF
TRBV5-8,13,.,TRBJ1-2,.,TGTGCCAGCAGCTTGGATCCGAACTATGGCTACACCTTC,CASSLDPNYGYTF
TRBV7-9,16,.,TRBJ2-3,.,TGTGCCAGCAGCTTTCCCCTAGCGACAAGCACAGATACGCAGTATTTT,CASSFPLATSTDTQYF
TRBV30,13,.,TRBJ2-5,TRBD1,TGTGCCTGGATGAACAGGGGCCAAGAGACCCAGTACTTC,CAWMNRGQETQYF
TRBV7-9,13,.,TRBJ1-1,.,TGTGCCAGCAGCTTATTGGGGACCACTGAAGCTTTCTTT,CASSLLGTTEAFF
TRBV6-4,13,.,TRBJ1-1,.,TGTGCCAGCAGACGCGGGCCGAACACTGAAGCTTTCTTT,CASRRGPNTEAFF
TRBV29-1,13,.,TRBJ2-7,.,TGCAGCGTTGAGATAAGCGGAGTCTACGAGCAGTACTTC,CSVEISGVYEQYF
TRBV7-9,13,.,TRBJ2-7,.,TGTGCCAGCAGCGCCCCTGGAAGTTACGAGCAGTACTTC,CASSAPGSYEQYF
TRBV4-1,17,.,TRBJ2-1,TRBD2,TGCGCCAGCAGCCAAGAGCAAGGACTAGCGGGATTCAATGAGCAGTTCTTC,CASSQEQGLAGFNEQFF
TRBV5-5,14,.,TRBJ2-1,TRBD2,TGTGCCAGCAGCCAAACACTAGCGGGGTATGAGCAGTTCTTC,CASSQTLAGYEQFF
TRBV6-1,13,.,TRBJ2-1,TRBD1,TGTGCCAGCAGTACGACAGGGGCAGATGAGCAGTTCTTC,CASSTTGADEQFF
TRBV6-4,14,many,TRBJ2-3,.,TGTGCCAGCAGTTCGGAAGGGGCCACAGATACGCAGTATTTT,CASSSEGATDTQYF
TRBV13,16,.,TRBJ2-7,TRBD2,TGTGCCAGCAGCCCCGAAGGACTAGCGGGAGTATACGAGCAGTACTTC,CASSPEGLAGVYEQYF
TRBV2,17,.,TRBJ1-3,.,TGTGCCAGCAGTGAATATTCCAGATCTGCGCCTGGAAACACCATATATTTT,CASSEYSRSAPGNTIYF
TRBV10-3,12,.,TRBJ2-1,.,TGTGCCATCAGTGACCTATACAATGAGCAGTTCTTC,CAISDLYNEQFF
TRBV18,15,.,TRBJ1-2,TRBD1,TGTGCCAGCTCACCACCCAGGGGGCAGGACTATGGCTACACCTTC,CASSPPRGQDYGYTF
TRBV19,13,.,TRBJ2-7,.,TGTGCCAGTAGTACGGGCATCAACTACGAGCAGTACTTC,CASSTGINYEQYF
TRBV23-1,16,.,TRBJ2-3,TRBD2,TGCGCCAGCAGTCAATTGCTAGCGGGAGTTCCGGATACGCAGTATTTT,CASSQLLAGVPDTQYF
TRBV7-8,17,.,TRBJ2-3,.,TGTGCCAGCAGCTTACTAGCCCGGAGGGGATACACAGATACGCAGTATTTT,CASSLLARRGYTDTQYF
TRBV6-1,13,.,TRBJ2-1,TRBD2,TGTGCCAGCAGTGAATGGAGCGGGGGTGAGCAGTTCTTC,CASSEWSGGEQFF
TRBV7-9,15,.,TRBJ2-7,TRBD2,TGTGCCAGCAGGTATACTAGCGGGAGTACCTACGAGCAGTACTTC,CASRYTSGSTYEQYF
TRBV27,15,.,TRBJ1-5,TRBD1,TGTGCCAGCAGTTTAGTCGGGACAGAGAATCAGCCCCAGCATTTT,CASSLVGTENQPQHF
TRBV9,15,.,TRBJ2-1,.,TGTGCCAGCACCCCTGGGGGGAACTCCTACAATGAGCAGTTCTTC,CASTPGGNSYNEQFF
TRBV14,17,.,TRBJ2-2,TRBD2,TGTGCCAGCAGCCACACTAGCGGGGACCACCCGACCGGGGAGCTGTTTTTT,CASSHTSGDHPTGELFF
TRBV10-1,15,.,TRBJ2-7,TRBD1,TGCGCCAGCAGTGAGTCGGTAGGGACAGGGTACGAGCAGTACTTC,CASSESVGTGYEQYF
TRBV11-2,14,once,TRBJ2-7,TRBD1,TGTGCCAGCAGCTTAGAGACAGGGATATACGAGCAGTACTTC,CASSLETGIYEQYF
TRBV6-5,14,once,TRBJ2-6,.,TGTGCCACCCGACCGATCTCTGGGGCCAACGTCCTGACTTTC,CATRPISGANVLTF
TRBV4-3,15,.,TRBJ2-5,.,TGCGCCAGCAGCCGCGTCAGGGAGTGGGGGGAGACCCAGTACTTC,CASSRVREWGETQYF
TRBV27,15,.,TRBJ2-7,TRBD2,TGTGCCAGCAGTTCGTCTCGGGAGGGCCTGTTCGAGCAGTACTTC,CASSSSREGLFEQYF
TRBV15,14,.,TRBJ2-7,TRBD1,TGTGCCACCAGCATCCGGGACAGGGGGTACGAGCAGTACTTC,CATSIRDRGYEQYF
TRBV10-1,13,.,TRBJ1-1,.,TGCGCCAGCAGGGAGTATGGGAACACTGAAGCTTTCTTT,CASREYGNTEAFF
TRBV28,12,.,TRBJ2-1,TRBD2,TGTGCCAGCCGGGAGGGAGTGGGTGAGCAGTTCTTC,CASREGVGEQFF
TRBV27,18,.,TRBJ2-3,TRBD2,TGTGCCAGCAGTTTTCAAACTAGCGGGAGTGCCCTCCCAGATACGCAGTATTTT,CASSFQTSGSALPDTQYF
TRBV5-5,15,.,TRBJ1-1,TRBD1,TGTGCCAGCAGCATCACGGGACAGATAGACACTGAAGCTTTCTTT,CASSITGQIDTEAFF
TRBV19,16,.,TRBJ1-5,.,TGTGCCACCATTTCCGGGGGGGATTATAGCAATCAGCCCCAGCATTTT,CATISGGDYSNQPQHF
TRBV7-9,12,.,TRBJ2-1,.,TGTGCCAGCGGGGAAACCTACAATGAGCAGTTCTTC,CASGETYNEQFF
TRBV28,11,.,TRBJ1-1,.,TGTGCCAGCAGTTTTGCTGGCGCTGCTTTCTTT,CASSFAGAAFF
TRBV6-5,16,once,TRBJ2-2,TRBD2,TGTGCCAGCAGTTACTCAACCCCTAGCGGGAACGGGGAGCTGTTTTTT,CASSYSTPSGNGELFF
TRBV11-2,16,.,TRBJ2-3,TRBD2,TGTGCCAGCAGCTTAGATGGACTAGCGACCACAGATACGCAGTATTTT,CASSLDGLATTDTQYF
TRBV7-9,14,.,TRBJ2-1,TRBD1,TGTGCCAGCGAACCAGGGGGCTCCTACAATGAGCAGTTCTTC,CASEPGGSYNEQFF
TRBV5-8,15,.,TRBJ1-5,.,TGTGCCAGCAGCATACCCGGTGAGCTTAATCAGCCCCAGCATTTT,CASSIPGELNQPQHF
TRBV10-3,16,.,TRBJ1-3,.,TGTGCCATCAGTGGGTTGGAGGCCGGGTCTGGAAACACCATATATTTT,CAISGLEAGSGNTIYF
TRBV7-9,16,.,TRBJ2-4,TRBD1,TGTGCCAGCAGCTCCCGGGACAGGAATGCCAAAAACATTCAGTACTTC,CASSSRDRNAKNIQYF
TRBV7-8,15,few,TRBJ2-3,.,TGTGCCAGCAGCTTAGGCGGTCGCTTCACAGATACGCAGTATTTT,CASSLGGRFTDTQYF
TRBV29-1,11,.,TRBJ2-1,.,TGCAGCGGAAGCGAGTACAATGAGCAGTTCTTC,CSGSEYNEQFF